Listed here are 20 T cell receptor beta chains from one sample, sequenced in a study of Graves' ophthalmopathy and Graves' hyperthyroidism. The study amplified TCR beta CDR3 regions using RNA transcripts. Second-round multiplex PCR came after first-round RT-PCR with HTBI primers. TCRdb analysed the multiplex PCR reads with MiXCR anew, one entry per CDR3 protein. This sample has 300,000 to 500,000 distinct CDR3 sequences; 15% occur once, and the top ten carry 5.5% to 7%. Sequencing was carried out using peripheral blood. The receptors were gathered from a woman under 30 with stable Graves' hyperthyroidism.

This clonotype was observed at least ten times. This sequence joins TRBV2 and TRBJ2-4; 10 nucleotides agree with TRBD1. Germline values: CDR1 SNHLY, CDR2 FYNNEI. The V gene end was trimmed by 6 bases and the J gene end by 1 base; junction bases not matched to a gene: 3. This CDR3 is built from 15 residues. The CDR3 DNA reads TGTGCCAGCAGGAGACAGGGGGCGGCCAAAAACATTCAGTACTTC. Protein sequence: CASRRQGAAKNIQYF.

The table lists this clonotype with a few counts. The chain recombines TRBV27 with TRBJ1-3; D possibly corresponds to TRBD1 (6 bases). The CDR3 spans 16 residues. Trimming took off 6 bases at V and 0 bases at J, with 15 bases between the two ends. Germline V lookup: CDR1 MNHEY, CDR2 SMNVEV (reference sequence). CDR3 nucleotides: TGTGCCAGCAGGAGGGGGGGAGCTCACTCTGGAAACACCATATATTTT. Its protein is CASRRGGAHSGNTIYF.

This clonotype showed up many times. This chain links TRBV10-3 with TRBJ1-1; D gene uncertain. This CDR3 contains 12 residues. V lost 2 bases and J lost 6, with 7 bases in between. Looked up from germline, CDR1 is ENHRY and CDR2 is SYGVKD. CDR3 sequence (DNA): TGTGCCATCAGTGAGGGCCCTGCTGAAGCTTTCTTT. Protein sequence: CAISEGPAEAFF.

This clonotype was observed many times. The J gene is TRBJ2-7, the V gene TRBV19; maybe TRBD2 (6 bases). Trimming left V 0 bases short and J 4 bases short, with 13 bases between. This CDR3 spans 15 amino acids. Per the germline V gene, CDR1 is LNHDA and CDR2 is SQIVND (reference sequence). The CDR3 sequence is CASSIDKRTIYEQYF. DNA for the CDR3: TGTGCCAGTAGTATAGATAAGCGGACTATTTACGAGCAGTACTTC.

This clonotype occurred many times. This CDR3 reads CASSFSTGLEQYF. DNA for the CDR3: TGTGCCAGCAGTTTTAGTACAGGACTCGAGCAGTACTTC. The gene calls are TRBV12-3 or TRBV12-4 and TRBJ2-7; D tentatively fits TRBD1 or TRBD2 (5 bases each). The length of the CDR3 is 13 residues. Trimming left V 3 bases short and J 6 bases short, with 12 bases between.

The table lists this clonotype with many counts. CDR3 DNA sequence: TGTGCCAGCAGCCCCTACAGGGGCGAGCAGTACTTC. Its protein product is CASSPYRGEQYF. The chain recombines TRBV14 with TRBJ2-7; 7 nucleotides line up with TRBD1. This CDR3 has 12 amino acids. From germline, CDR1 is SGHDN and CDR2 FVKESK. V was pared by 4 bases and J by 6 bases, with 3 bases of the junction left unmatched.

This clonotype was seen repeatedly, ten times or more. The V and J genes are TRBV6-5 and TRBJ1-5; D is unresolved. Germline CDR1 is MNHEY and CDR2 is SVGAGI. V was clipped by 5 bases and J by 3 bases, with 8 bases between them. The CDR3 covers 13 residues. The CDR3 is CASSPPNNQPQHF. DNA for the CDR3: TGTGCCAGCAGTCCCCCGAACAATCAGCCCCAGCATTTT.

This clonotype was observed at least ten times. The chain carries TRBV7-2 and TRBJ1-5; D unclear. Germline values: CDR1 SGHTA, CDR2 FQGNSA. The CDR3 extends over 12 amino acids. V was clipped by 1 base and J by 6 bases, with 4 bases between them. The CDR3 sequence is CASSLVGQPQHF. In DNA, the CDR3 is TGTGCCAGCAGCTTAGTGGGTCAGCCCCAGCATTTT.

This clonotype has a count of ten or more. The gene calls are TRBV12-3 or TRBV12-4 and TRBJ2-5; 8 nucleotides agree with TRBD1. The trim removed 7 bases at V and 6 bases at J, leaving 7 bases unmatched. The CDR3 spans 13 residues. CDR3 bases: TGTGCCAGCACCATCGGACAGGGAAAGACCCAGTACTTC. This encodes CASTIGQGKTQYF.

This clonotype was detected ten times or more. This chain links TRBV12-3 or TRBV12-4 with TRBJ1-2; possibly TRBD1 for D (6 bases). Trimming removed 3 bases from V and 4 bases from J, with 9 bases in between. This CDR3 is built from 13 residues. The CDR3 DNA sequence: TGTGCCAGCAGTTTGCAGGACAGCTATGGCTACACCTTC. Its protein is CASSLQDSYGYTF.

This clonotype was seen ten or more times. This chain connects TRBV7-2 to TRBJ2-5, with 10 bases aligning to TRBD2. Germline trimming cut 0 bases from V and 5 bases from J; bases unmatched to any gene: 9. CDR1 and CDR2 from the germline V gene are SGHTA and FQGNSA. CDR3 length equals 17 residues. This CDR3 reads CASSLAGAGGLGETQYF. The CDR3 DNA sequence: TGTGCCAGCAGCTTAGCGGGAGCGGGGGGGCTTGGGGAGACCCAGTACTTC.

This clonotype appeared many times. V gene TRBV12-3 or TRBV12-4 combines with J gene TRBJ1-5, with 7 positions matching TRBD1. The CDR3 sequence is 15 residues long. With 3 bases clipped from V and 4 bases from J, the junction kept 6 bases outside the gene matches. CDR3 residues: CASSLAGGWNQPQHF. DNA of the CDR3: TGTGCCAGCAGTTTGGCAGGGGGGTGGAATCAGCCCCAGCATTTT.

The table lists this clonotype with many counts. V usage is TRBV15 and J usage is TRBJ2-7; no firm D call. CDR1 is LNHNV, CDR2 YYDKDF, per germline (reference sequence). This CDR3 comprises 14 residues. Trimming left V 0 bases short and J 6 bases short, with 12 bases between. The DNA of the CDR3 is TGTGCCACCAGCAGAGATATAATGGTTGGCGAGCAGTACTTC. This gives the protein CATSRDIMVGEQYF.

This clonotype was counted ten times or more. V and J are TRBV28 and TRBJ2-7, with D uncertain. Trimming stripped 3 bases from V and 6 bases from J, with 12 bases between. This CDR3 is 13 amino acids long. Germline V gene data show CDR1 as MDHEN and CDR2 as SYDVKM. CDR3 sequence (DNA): TGTGCCAGCAGTTTTCGCATCTTCGGCGAGCAGTACTTC. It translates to CASSFRIFGEQYF.

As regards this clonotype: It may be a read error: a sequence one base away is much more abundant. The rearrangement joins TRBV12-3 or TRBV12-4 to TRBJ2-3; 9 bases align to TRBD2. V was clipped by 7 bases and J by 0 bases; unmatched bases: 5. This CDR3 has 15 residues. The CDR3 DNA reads TGTGCCAGCATTGTGGGACTAGCAAGCACAGATACGCAGTATTTT. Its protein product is CASIVGLASTDTQYF.

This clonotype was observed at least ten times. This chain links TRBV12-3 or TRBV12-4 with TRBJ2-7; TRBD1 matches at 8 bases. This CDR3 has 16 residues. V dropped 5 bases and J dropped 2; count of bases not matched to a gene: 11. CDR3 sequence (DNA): TGTGCCAGCAGTCCTCAAACAGGGGGTTCGACCTACGAGCAGTACTTC. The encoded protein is CASSPQTGGSTYEQYF.

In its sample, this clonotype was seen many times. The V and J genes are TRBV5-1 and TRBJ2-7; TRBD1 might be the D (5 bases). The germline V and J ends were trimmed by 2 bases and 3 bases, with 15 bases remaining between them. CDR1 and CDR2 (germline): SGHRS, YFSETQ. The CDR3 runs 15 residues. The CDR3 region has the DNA TGCGCCAGCAGCTTTGACGGACAACTCGGCTACGAGCAGTACTTC. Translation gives CASSFDGQLGYEQYF.

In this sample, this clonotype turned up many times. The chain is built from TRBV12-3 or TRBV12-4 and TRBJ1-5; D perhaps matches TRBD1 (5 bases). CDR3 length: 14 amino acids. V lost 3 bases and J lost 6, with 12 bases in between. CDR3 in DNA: TGTGCCAGCAGTTTTGCAGGGTTGGGTCAGCCCCAGCATTTT. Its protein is CASSFAGLGQPQHF.

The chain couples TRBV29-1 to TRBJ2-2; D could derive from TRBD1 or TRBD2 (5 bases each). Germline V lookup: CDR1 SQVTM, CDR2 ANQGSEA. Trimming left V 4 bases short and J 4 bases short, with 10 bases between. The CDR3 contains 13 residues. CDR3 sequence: CSVAGAGTGELFF. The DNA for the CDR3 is TGCAGCGTTGCCGGGGCGGGCACCGGGGAGCTGTTTTTT.

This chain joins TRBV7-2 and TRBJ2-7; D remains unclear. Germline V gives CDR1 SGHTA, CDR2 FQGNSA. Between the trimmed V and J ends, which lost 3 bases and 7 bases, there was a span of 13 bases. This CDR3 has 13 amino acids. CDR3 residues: CASSLGLRWEQYF. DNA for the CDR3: TGTGCCAGCAGCTTGGGGTTACGTTGGGAGCAGTACTTC.